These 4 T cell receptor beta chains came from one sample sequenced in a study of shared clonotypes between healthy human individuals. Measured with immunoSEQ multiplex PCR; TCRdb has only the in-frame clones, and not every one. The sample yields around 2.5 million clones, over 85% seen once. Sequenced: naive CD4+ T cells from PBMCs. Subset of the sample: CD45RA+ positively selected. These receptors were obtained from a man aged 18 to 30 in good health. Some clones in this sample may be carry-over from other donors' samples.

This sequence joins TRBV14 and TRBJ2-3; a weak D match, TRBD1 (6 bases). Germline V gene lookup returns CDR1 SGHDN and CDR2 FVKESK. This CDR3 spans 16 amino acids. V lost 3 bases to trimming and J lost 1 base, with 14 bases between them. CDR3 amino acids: CASSQEPRQGTDTQYF. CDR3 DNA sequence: TGTGCCAGCAGCCAGGAACCTAGACAGGGCACAGATACGCAGTATTTT.

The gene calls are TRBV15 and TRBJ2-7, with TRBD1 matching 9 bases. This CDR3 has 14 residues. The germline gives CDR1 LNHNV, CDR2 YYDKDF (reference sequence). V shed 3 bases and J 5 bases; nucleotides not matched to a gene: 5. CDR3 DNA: TGTGCCACCAGCAGGGGGACAGGGCTCCACGAGCAGTACTTC. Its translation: CATSRGTGLHEQYF.

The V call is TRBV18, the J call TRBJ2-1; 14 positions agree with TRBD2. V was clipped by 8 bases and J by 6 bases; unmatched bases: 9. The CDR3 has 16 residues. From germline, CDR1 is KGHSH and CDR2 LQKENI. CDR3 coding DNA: TGTGCCAGCACAGGACTAGCGGGAGGTTCTTCCAATGAGCAGTTCTTC. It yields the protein CASTGLAGGSSNEQFF. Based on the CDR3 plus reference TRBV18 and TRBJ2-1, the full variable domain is NAGVMQNPRHLVRRRGQEARLRCSPMKGHSHVYWYRQLPEEGLKFMVYLQKENIIDESGMPKERFSAEFPKEGPSILRIQQVVRGDSAAYFCASTGLAGGSSNEQFFGPGTRLTVL.

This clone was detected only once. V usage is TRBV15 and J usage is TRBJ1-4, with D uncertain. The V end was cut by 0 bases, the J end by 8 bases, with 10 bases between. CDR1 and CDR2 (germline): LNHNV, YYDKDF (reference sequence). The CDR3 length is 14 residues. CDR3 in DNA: TGTGCCACCAGCAGAGATCAGGTTTACGAAAAACTGTTTTTT. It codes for CATSRDQVYEKLFF.